This T cell receptor (beta chain) was documented in a study of T-cell reconstitution after alpha-beta-depleted transplantation in children. This clonotype was seen repeatedly, ten times or more. Its antigen is still unknown. Notes on the study in general: Newly made T cells mostly supplied T-cell counts and diversity one year after transplant. Surviving recipient T cells and intrathymic progenitors accounted for some patients' high TCRbeta diversity at day 60.

The library targeted TCRbeta and was prepared with unique molecular identifiers. TCRdb reprocessed the PCR reads with MiXCR, giving one entry per CDR3 protein. The top ten hold 2% to 2.5% of the sample, which has some 600,000 distinct CDR3 sequences, 13% seen once. The receptor's source is a male patient aged 10 to 17 who had a stem cell transplant for acute myeloid leukemia, so the T cells may come from the graft donor. Sequences were derived from PBMCs, mostly from graft donor cells, sampled 360 days after TCRalphabeta/CD19-depleted stem cell transplant.

As DNA, the CDR3 is TGTGCCAGCAGTTTAATGACTGTGGGCTCCTACGAGCAGTACTTC. It specifies CASSLMTVGSYEQYF. V and J are TRBV28 and TRBJ2-7; D is unclear. V was cut by 2 bases and J by 0 bases, with 11 bases left in between. The CDR3 length is 15 residues. The germline V gene encodes CDR1 MDHEN and CDR2 SYDVKM.